These 25 T cell receptor beta chains were sequenced from one sample in a study of OX40 agonist ivuxolimab in advanced cancers. The protocol was immunoSEQ multiplex PCR, while the TCRdb copy is restricted to in-frame clones and leaves out a portion. This sample yields roughly 79,000 clones, of which 70% to 85% are seen a single time; 0.45% to 0.65% belongs to the top ten. The material was CD4+ or CD8+ T cells sorted from blood, obtained in a trial of the OX40 agonist ivuxolimab. Receptor source: an adult with an advanced solid tumor such as melanoma, head and neck, liver or kidney cancer.

The chain is built from TRBV2 and TRBJ2-7, with D tentatively TRBD2 (6 bases). The CDR3 is 16 residues long. Germline V gene sequence: CDR1 SNHLY, CDR2 FYNNEI. V dropped 2 bases and J dropped 0 bases, with 14 bases sitting between them. CDR3 amino acids: CASSERQGGLSYEQYF. The CDR3 DNA reads as TGTGCCAGCAGTGAACGGCAGGGAGGTCTCTCCTACGAGCAGTACTTC. Full variable domain (remainder filled in from reference TRBV2 and TRBJ2-7): EPEVTQTPSHQVTQMGQEVILRCVPISNHLYFYWYRQILGQKVEFLVSFYNNEISEKSEIFDDQFSVERPDGSNFTLKIRSTKLEDSAMYFCASSERQGGLSYEQYFGPGTRLTVT.

The rearrangement uses TRBV5-1 and TRBJ1-2; a weak D match, TRBD1 (6 bases). Trimming cost V 2 bases and J 2 bases, with 7 bases left between them. This CDR3 has 13 amino acids. Germline assignment: CDR1 SGHRS and CDR2 YFSETQ. CDR3 loop: CASSFTGNYGYTF. The CDR3 bases are TGCGCCAGCAGCTTTACAGGGAACTATGGCTACACCTTC.

This rearrangement joins TRBV2 to TRBJ2-4; no definite D call. Germline CDR1 SNHLY, CDR2 FYNNEI. The CDR3 is 14 residues long. The V end was cut by 0 bases, the J end by 0 bases, with 3 bases between. CDR3 nucleotides: TGTGCCAGCAGTGAAGCGCTAGCCAAAAACATTCAGTACTTC. Protein sequence: CASSEALAKNIQYF.

This clone was observed a single time. The chain couples TRBV11-2 to TRBJ2-1; D perhaps matches TRBD2 (7 bases). The CDR3 loop spans 17 amino acids. Germline V CDR1 and CDR2: SGHAT, FQNNGV. Trimming left V 4 bases short and J 6 bases short, with 22 bases between. CDR3 DNA: TGTGCCAGCAGCTCTGCCCCGGGGGGCCCTCAAGGCAATGAGCAGTTCTTC. Its protein is CASSSAPGGPQGNEQFF.

The chain has TRBV5-8 and TRBJ2-2, with TRBD2 identical over 8 bases. Germline V lookup: CDR1 SGHTS, CDR2 YDEGEE. V was pared by 0 bases and J by 2 bases, with 3 bases of the junction left unmatched. CDR3 length: 16 amino acids. The CDR3 loop reads CASSLGSGKNTGELFF. CDR3 bases: TGTGCCAGCAGCTTGGGTAGCGGGAAAAACACCGGGGAGCTGTTTTTT.

The V gene is TRBV30, the J gene TRBJ2-5; 10 bases map to TRBD2. Germline V CDR1 and CDR2: GTSNPN, SVGIG (reference sequence). The trim removed 4 bases at V and 7 bases at J, leaving 24 bases unmatched. The CDR3 sequence is 19 residues long. The CDR3 loop reads CAWIKAGGPSRGLRGTQYF. The CDR3, as DNA: TGTGCCTGGATTAAAGCGGGAGGGCCCTCTCGTGGGTTGCGAGGGACCCAGTACTTC.

This clone showed up just once. The chain recombines TRBV9 with TRBJ2-5; no clear D. Germline V gene lookup returns CDR1 SGDLS and CDR2 YYNGEE. The CDR3 covers 13 residues. V lost 3 bases to trimming and J lost 1 base, with 7 bases between them. Written as DNA, the CDR3 is TGTGCCAGCAGCGCACAGATCCAAGAGACCCAGTACTTC. Translation: CASSAQIQETQYF.

This clone was seen at least ten times. Germline is not matched at one junction end, which may reflect a read error. V and J are TRBV7-7 and TRBJ2-7; D possibly corresponds to TRBD1 (5 bases). The germline V gene has CDR1 SSHAT and CDR2 FNYEAQ (reference sequence). This CDR3 contains 13 residues. CDR3 in amino acids: CASSPGRAHEQYF. The CDR3 DNA is TGTGCTAGCAGCCCCGGCAGGGCCCACGAGCAGTACTTC.

This rearrangement joins TRBV5-8 to TRBJ1-2; D is ambiguous. The CDR3 has 13 amino acids. Germline lookup yields CDR1 SGHTS and CDR2 YDEGEE. V lost 6 bases, J lost 3 bases, and 12 bases lay in between. CDR3 DNA: TGTGCCAGCACCTCAACTTGGGACTATGGCTACACCTTC. Translated: CASTSTWDYGYTF.

J is TRBJ1-2 and V is TRBV28, with a possible D match to TRBD1 (5 bases). Germline V gene sequence: CDR1 MDHEN, CDR2 SYDVKM. CDR3 length equals 15 residues. The V gene lost 7 bases and the J gene lost 7 bases, with 22 bases spanning the gap. Here the CDR3 DNA reads TGTGCCAGCACCCTTGGGAGGGGCCGAGATGGTGGCTACACCTTC. Translating gives CASTLGRGRDGGYTF.

V is TRBV6-5 and J is TRBJ2-3; TRBD2 might be the D (6 bases). Trimming removed 9 bases at V and 14 bases at J, with 18 bases between. The CDR3 length is 11 residues. Per germline, CDR1 MNHEY and CDR2 SVGAGI. The CDR3 DNA reads TGTGCCAGTAGCGGAAGAGGGCCGTGGTATTTT. It codes for CASSGRGPWYF.

This clone occurred a few times. The chain joins TRBV19 to TRBJ1-6, with 7 bases fitting TRBD1. The V and J ends lost 5 bases and 9 bases, in that order; junction bases with no gene match: 13. This CDR3 has 16 residues. The germline gives CDR1 LNHDA, CDR2 SQIVND (reference sequence). For the CDR3, the DNA is TGTGCCAGTAGTCCGACAGGGTCCCGAAATGGTTCACCCCTCCACTTT. Its protein is CASSPTGSRNGSPLHF.

The rearrangement joins TRBV6-5 to TRBJ1-2; 7 nucleotides line up with TRBD1. Germline V gene data show CDR1 as MNHEY and CDR2 as SVGAGI. The CDR3 length is 13 residues. V lost 6 bases to trimming and J lost 4 bases; unmatched junction nucleotides: 5. The CDR3 spells CASSPWDSYGYTF. CDR3 DNA: TGTGCCAGCAGCCCCTGGGACAGCTATGGCTACACCTTC.

The chain employs TRBV7-2 and TRBJ2-7; possibly TRBD2 for D (7 bases). The CDR3 sequence is 14 residues long. Germline CDR1 SGHTA, CDR2 FQGNSA. Deletions cut 4 bases from V and 3 bases from J, with 13 bases between. The CDR3 coding sequence is TGTGCCAGCAGCTCGGGAGGACAGATCTACGAGCAGTACTTC. Residues: CASSSGGQIYEQYF.

This chain connects TRBV7-9 to TRBJ1-1, with D hard to call. The germline V gene encodes CDR1 SEHNR and CDR2 FQNEAQ (reference sequence). This CDR3 has 15 amino acids. V was pared by 4 bases and J by 1 base, with 13 bases between. The CDR3 here is CASSYERGGNTEAFF. The CDR3 DNA follows: TGTGCCAGCAGCTATGAGCGGGGAGGGAACACTGAAGCTTTCTTT.

The sample holds one count of this clone. The chain carries TRBV5-1 and TRBJ2-6; D ambiguous. This CDR3 spans 15 amino acids. CDR1 is SGHRS, CDR2 YFSETQ, per germline. With 7 bases removed from V and 0 bases from J, the gap between germline ends came to 11 bases. CDR3 DNA: TGCGCCAGCGCGTTCTCCTTCTCTGGGGCCAACGTCCTGACTTTC. The encoded protein is CASAFSFSGANVLTF.

The rearrangement uses TRBV18 and TRBJ2-7; D is perhaps TRBD1 or TRBD2 (5 bases each). Deletions cut 4 bases from V and 0 bases from J, with 7 bases between. The CDR3 extends over 13 amino acids. Germline V gene data show CDR1 as KGHSH and CDR2 as LQKENI. CDR3 sequence reads: CASSRDDSYEQYF. As DNA, the CDR3 is TGTGCCAGCTCACGGGACGACTCCTACGAGCAGTACTTC. The full variable domain, rest sourced from reference TRBV18 and TRBJ2-7, is NAGVMQNPRHLVRRRGQEARLRCSPMKGHSHVYWYRQLPEEGLKFMVYLQKENIIDESGMPKERFSAEFPKEGPSILRIQQVVRGDSAAYFCASSRDDSYEQYFGPGTRLTVT.

This clone was seen only once. The chain has TRBV18 and TRBJ2-7, with D perhaps matching TRBD1 (6 bases). The length of the CDR3 is 15 residues. V lost 3 bases to trimming and J lost 1 base, with 13 bases between them. The germline CDR1 and CDR2 sequences are KGHSH and LQKENI. The DNA for the CDR3 is TGTGCCAGCTCACCCTCGGGGACACCTTCCTACGAGCAGTACTTC. Translating it yields CASSPSGTPSYEQYF.

The CDR3 bases are TGTGCCAGCAGTTTGTGGGGTTTAATAGAGCAGTACTTC. Its translation: CASSLWGLIEQYF. The rearrangement uses TRBV28 and TRBJ2-7; no clear D gene. Looked up from germline, CDR1 is MDHEN and CDR2 is SYDVKM. V was clipped by 3 bases and J by 7 bases, with 13 bases between them. This CDR3 contains 13 residues.

This sequence joins TRBV15 and TRBJ2-7; TRBD1 matches at 8 bases. V lost 0 bases to trimming and J lost 0 bases; unmatched junction nucleotides: 4. Germline V gene data show CDR1 as LNHNV and CDR2 as YYDKDF (reference sequence). CDR3 length equals 16 residues. Here the CDR3 reads CATSRDPGQGSYEQYF. In DNA, the CDR3 is TGTGCCACCAGCAGAGATCCTGGACAGGGCTCCTACGAGCAGTACTTC.

The rearrangement uses TRBV4-3 and TRBJ2-7; 9 nucleotides align to TRBD1. The germline V gene encodes CDR1 LGHNA and CDR2 YSLEER. J gave up 0 bases and V 4 bases, and 7 bases lay outside the gene matches. The CDR3 is made up of 16 amino acids. CDR3 loop: CASSRDRVGASYEQYF. CDR3 DNA sequence: TGCGCCAGCAGCCGGGACAGGGTGGGGGCCTCCTACGAGCAGTACTTC.

The chain has TRBV28 and TRBJ2-2; no reliable D call. The V end was cut by 2 bases, the J end by 3 bases, with 4 bases between. Germline lookup yields CDR1 MDHEN and CDR2 SYDVKM. The CDR3 sequence is 13 residues long. The CDR3 sequence is CASSLSDTGELFF. In DNA, the CDR3 is TGTGCCAGCAGTTTAAGTGACACCGGGGAGCTGTTTTTT.

This chain connects TRBV6-6 to TRBJ1-2; TRBD1 might be the D (5 bases). The CDR3 is 14 residues long. Trimming cost V 2 bases and J 0 bases, with 7 bases left between them. Germline V lookup: CDR1 MNHNY, CDR2 SVGAGI (reference sequence). CDR3 coding DNA: TGTGCCAGCAGTTACCAGGGAGCTAACTATGGCTACACCTTC. Translated, it gives CASSYQGANYGYTF.

This clone was seen only once. This rearrangement joins TRBV7-9 to TRBJ1-2, with 9 bases matching TRBD1. The CDR3 spans 15 residues. CDR1 SEHNR and CDR2 FQNEAQ come from the germline V gene (reference sequence). V was pared by 1 base and J by 7 bases, with 7 bases of the junction left unmatched. As DNA, the CDR3 is TGTGCCAGCAGCTTAGTAACGGACAGGGGTGGTGGCTACACCTTC. Protein: CASSLVTDRGGGYTF.

The chain links TRBV28 to TRBJ2-7; weak D call: TRBD2 (5 bases). The CDR3 runs to 16 residues. V dropped 3 bases and J dropped 2 bases, with 17 bases sitting between them. Germline CDR1 and CDR2: MDHEN and SYDVKM. CDR3 residues: CASSLSPDWYAYEQYF. CDR3 nucleotide sequence: TGTGCCAGCAGTTTGAGCCCGGACTGGTACGCCTACGAGCAGTACTTC. Based on the CDR3 plus reference TRBV28 and TRBJ2-7, the full variable domain is DVKVTQSSRYLVKRTGEKVFLECVQDMDHENMFWYRQDPGLGLRLIYFSYDVKMKEKGDIPEGYSVSREKKERFSLILESASTNQTSMYLCASSLSPDWYAYEQYFGPGTRLTVT.